One and the same sample provided the 6 T cell receptor beta chains below, sequenced in a study of blood T cells in healthy people across ages. For the second PCR, which ran for about 6 to 11 cycles, a sample-barcoded 5' primer and a J-beta primer mix were used. TCRdb itself ran the 5' RACE reads through MiXCR, one entry per CDR3 protein. The data hold roughly 800,000 distinct CDR3 sequences, with roughly 50% observed a single time. The material sequenced was blood. These receptors were obtained from a man aged 25-45 years in good health.

This rearrangement joins TRBV7-2 to TRBJ1-2; no clear D gene. The CDR3 has 16 amino acids. Germline CDR1 SGHTA, CDR2 FQGNSA. V shed 1 base and J shed 0 bases, with 12 bases lying between them. The CDR3: CASSLVASITNYGYTF. CDR3 sequence (DNA): TGTGCCAGCAGCTTAGTTGCATCGATTACTAACTATGGCTACACCTTC.

In DNA form, the CDR3 reads TGCGCCAGCAGCTTCCCGACCTCAGGGAACCCAGATACGCAGTATTTT. This translates into CASSFPTSGNPDTQYF. J is TRBJ2-3 and V is TRBV5-1, with a weak D call TRBD1 (5 bases). CDR3 size: 16 residues. CDR1 and CDR2 (germline): SGHRS, YFSETQ. The V end lost 2 bases, the J end lost 4 bases, and 17 bases lay between the germline ends.

V gene TRBV20-1 combines with J gene TRBJ2-3, with unresolved D. Germline CDR1 DFQATT, CDR2 SNEGSKA (reference sequence). The V gene lost 0 bases and the J gene lost 5 bases, with 18 bases spanning the gap. The CDR3 is 16 residues long. The CDR3 loop is CSARDTNGLGGDTQYF. Here the CDR3 DNA reads TGCAGTGCTAGAGATACGAACGGGCTAGGTGGAGATACGCAGTATTTT.

V and J are TRBV7-9 and TRBJ2-7, with TRBD2 identical over 7 bases. Near its end, the DNA agrees better with TRBJ2-1, so the J call may be wrong. The V gene's germline CDR1 is SEHNR and CDR2 FQNEAQ (reference sequence). The CDR3 extends over 19 amino acids. CDR3 in amino acids: CASSLVFSREGSGSDEQFF. In nucleotides, the CDR3 is TGTGCCAGCAGCTTAGTCTTTTCTAGGGAGGGGTCTGGGAGCGATGAGCAGTTCTTC.

The genes are TRBV20-1 and TRBJ2-1, with TRBD2 matching 7 bases. This CDR3 region has 16 residues. Germline assignment: CDR1 DFQATT and CDR2 SNEGSKA (reference sequence). V was pared by 4 bases and J by 0 bases, with 9 bases of the junction left unmatched. The chain's CDR3 is CSATEGAGDSYNEQFF. Here the CDR3 DNA reads TGCAGTGCTACCGAAGGGGCGGGGGACTCCTACAATGAGCAGTTCTTC.

J is TRBJ1-2 and V is TRBV20-1, with TRBD1 matching 7 bases. Germline CDR1 is DFQATT and CDR2 is SNEGSKA (reference sequence). The CDR3 runs to 14 residues. J was trimmed by 4 bases and V by 0 bases; bases with no gene match: 5. CDR3 protein: CSARDAGGGYGYTF. For the CDR3, the DNA is TGCAGTGCTAGAGATGCAGGGGGGGGCTATGGCTACACCTTC.